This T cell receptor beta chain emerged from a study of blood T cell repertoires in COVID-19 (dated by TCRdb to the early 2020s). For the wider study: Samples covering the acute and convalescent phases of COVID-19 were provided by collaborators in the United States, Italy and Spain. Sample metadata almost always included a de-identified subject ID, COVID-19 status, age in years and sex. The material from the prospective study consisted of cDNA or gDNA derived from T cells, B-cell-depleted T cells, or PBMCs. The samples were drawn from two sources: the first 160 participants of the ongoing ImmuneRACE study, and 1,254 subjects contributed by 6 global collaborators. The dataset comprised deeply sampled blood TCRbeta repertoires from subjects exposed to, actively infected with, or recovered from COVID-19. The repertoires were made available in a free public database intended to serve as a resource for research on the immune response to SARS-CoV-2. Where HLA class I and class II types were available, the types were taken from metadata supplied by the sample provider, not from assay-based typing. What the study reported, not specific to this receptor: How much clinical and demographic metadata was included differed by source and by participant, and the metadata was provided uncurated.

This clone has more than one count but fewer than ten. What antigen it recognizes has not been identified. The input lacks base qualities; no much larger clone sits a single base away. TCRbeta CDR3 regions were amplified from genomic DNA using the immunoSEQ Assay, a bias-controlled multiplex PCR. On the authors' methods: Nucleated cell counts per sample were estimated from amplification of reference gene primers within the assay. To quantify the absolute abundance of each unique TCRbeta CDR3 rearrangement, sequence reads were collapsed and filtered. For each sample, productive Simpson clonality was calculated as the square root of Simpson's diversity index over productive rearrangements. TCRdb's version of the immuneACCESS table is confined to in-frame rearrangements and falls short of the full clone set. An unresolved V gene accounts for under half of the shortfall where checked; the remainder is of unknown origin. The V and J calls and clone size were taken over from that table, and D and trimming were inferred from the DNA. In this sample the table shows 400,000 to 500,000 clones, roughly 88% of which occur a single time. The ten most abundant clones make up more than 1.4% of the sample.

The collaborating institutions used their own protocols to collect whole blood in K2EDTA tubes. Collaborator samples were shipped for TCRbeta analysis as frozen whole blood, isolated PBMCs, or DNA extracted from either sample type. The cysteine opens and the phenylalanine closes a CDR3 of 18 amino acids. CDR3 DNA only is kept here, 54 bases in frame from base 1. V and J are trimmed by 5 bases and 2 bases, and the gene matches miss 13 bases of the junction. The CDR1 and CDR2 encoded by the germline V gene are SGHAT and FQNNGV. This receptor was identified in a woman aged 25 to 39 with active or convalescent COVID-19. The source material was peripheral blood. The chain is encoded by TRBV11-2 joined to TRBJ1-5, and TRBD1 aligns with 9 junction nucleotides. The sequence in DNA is TGTGCCAGCAGCCCGTACCGGGACAGGGCGATCGGCAATCAGCCCCAGCATTTT. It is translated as CASSPYRDRAIGNQPQHF.